This T cell receptor (beta chain) stems from a study of T cell responses to AZD1222 COVID-19 vaccine. The study's findings and limits: An increase in Spike-specific TCR breadth and depth was observed after two AZD1222 doses. Repertoires in all cases were sampled only once the peak T cell response had passed.

CDR3 length: 14 amino acids. The junction had 3 bases not matched to a gene; V was cut back by 6 bases and J by 1 base. Germline CDR1 reads MNHEY; CDR2 reads SVGAGI. Clones were read by immunoSEQ multiplex PCR, and TCRdb kept only the in-frame ones, dropping some. The sample holds 68,000 or so clones; 80% are singletons and the top ten take about 12%. On this clone itself: Its antigen remains unknown.

This TCR was sampled from an adult in good health. Here the sequenced sample was peripheral blood, taken on day 0 of AZD1222 vaccination. The chain joins TRBV6-5 to TRBJ1-2, with TRBD1 matching 9 bases. The CDR3 here is CASRDRGFNYGYTF. The CDR3 DNA sequence: TGTGCCAGCAGGGACAGGGGATTTAACTATGGCTACACCTTC.